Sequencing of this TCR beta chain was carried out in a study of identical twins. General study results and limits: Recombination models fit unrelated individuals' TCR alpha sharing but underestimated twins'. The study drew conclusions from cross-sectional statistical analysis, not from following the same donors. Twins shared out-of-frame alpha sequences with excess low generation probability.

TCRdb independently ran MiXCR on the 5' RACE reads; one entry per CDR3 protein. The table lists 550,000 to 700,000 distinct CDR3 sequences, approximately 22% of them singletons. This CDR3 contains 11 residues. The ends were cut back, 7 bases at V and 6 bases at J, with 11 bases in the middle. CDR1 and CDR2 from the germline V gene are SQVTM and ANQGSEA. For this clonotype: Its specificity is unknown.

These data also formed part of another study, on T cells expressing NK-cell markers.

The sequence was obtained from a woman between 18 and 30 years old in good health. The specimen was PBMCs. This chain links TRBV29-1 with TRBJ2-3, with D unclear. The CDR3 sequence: CSALIGDTQYF. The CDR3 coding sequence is TGCAGCGCACTTATCGGGGATACGCAGTATTTT.